This T cell receptor beta chain was identified during a study of blood T cell repertoires in COVID-19. Study-wide context: The samples span acute and convalescent COVID-19 from the United States, Italy and Spain. T cells, B-cell-depleted T cells, or PBMCs supplied cDNA or gDNA.

The V gene lost 1 base and the J gene lost 6 bases, with 6 bases spanning the gap. There are 13 residues in the CDR3. Germline assignment: CDR1 LNHDA and CDR2 SQIVND (reference sequence). Original data processing: Estimation of nucleated cell counts was performed using reference gene primer amplification. The protocol was immunoSEQ multiplex PCR, while the TCRdb copy is restricted to in-frame clones and leaves out a portion. V and J calls and clone size come straight from that table; D and trimming were deduced from the DNA. The sample holds roughly 300,000 clones, roughly 85% seen once. The V and J genes are TRBV19 and TRBJ1-4; no clear D. The sequence was obtained from a human donor in a cohort sampled during active COVID-19. What was sequenced was peripheral blood. CDR3 sequence: CASSIVLDEKLFF. The CDR3 coding sequence is TGTGCCAGTAGTATAGTACTGGATGAAAAACTGTTTTTT.